Listed below are T cell receptor beta chains from one sample, sequenced in a study of cytomegalovirus exposure and HLA in healthy donors. Sequencing was performed with immunoSEQ multiplex PCR; in TCRdb, only in-frame clones are kept and a portion is missing. Recorded here are approximately 37,000 clones; the top ten clones represent approximately 10%. Material: PBMCs. Every receptor here comes from a man between 40 and 49 years old in good health and CMV-seropositive. The CDR3 runs from the conserved cysteine through the conserved F or W. D genes are given only for firm matches.

D	V	J	DNA	CDR3
TRBD2	TRBV4-1	TRBJ2-3	TGCGCCAGCAGCCAAGATAGCGGGAGTTGGGCAGATACGCAGTATTTT	CASSQDSGSWADTQYF
NA	TRBV9	TRBJ2-2	TGTGCCAGCAGCGTAGCGGGTGGGAGTAGAGCCGGGGAGCTGTTTTTT	CASSVAGGSRAGELFF
TRBD2	TRBV9	TRBJ2-7	TGTGCCAGCAGCGAAGGGACTAGCGGGATTGCTGACGAGCAGTACTTC	CASSEGTSGIADEQYF
NA	TRBV28	TRBJ2-7	TGTGCCAGCAAAGGCCAGGGGTTTTACGAGCAGTACTTC	CASKGQGFYEQYF
TRBD2	TRBV5-6	TRBJ2-1	TGTGCCAGCAGCCGGAGACTAGCGGGAGGCCCAAGCTCCTACAATGAGCAGTTCTTC	CASSRRLAGGPSSYNEQFF
TRBD2	TRBV5-4	TRBJ2-2	TGTGCCAGCAGCTCAAAGCGGGAGGGTCCGGGGGAGCTGTTTTTT	CASSSKREGPGELFF
NA	TRBV28	TRBJ2-5	TGTGCCAGCGGGGGGACAGTCCAAGAGACCCAGTACTTC	CASGGTVQETQYF
TRBD2	TRBV4-2	TRBJ2-7	TGTGCCAGCAGCCAAGCCGTCAGTCTCCCGGGATGGACTAGCGGGAGCTACGAGCAGTACTTC	CASSQAVSLPGWTSGSYEQYF
TRBD2	TRBV4-1	TRBJ2-3	TGCGCCAGCAGCCGCTCAGCCGGACTAGCGGGAGCAGGAGATACGCAGTATTTT	CASSRSAGLAGAGDTQYF
NA	TRBV2	TRBJ2-5	TGTGCCAGCAGTGATAGTCTCCTCATAGAGACCCAGTACTTC	CASSDSLLIETQYF
NA	TRBV6-6	TRBJ1-1	TGTGCCAGCAGCCCGGGGACTGGCAGTGAAGCTTTCTTT	CASSPGTGSEAFF
TRBD2	TRBV19	TRBJ2-7	TGTGCCAGTAGCCCGGGACTAGCGGGACTACTAGGAGGCGAGCAGTACTTC	CASSPGLAGLLGGEQYF
NA	TRBV11-2	TRBJ2-2	TGTGCCAGCAGCTTTGTGCCCCGCGCCGGGGAGCTGTTTTTT	CASSFVPRAGELFF
NA	TRBV30	TRBJ1-6	TGTGCCTGGAGCGCCCAGAATAATTCACCCCTCCACTTT	CAWSAQNNSPLHF
NA	TRBV18	TRBJ1-2	TGTGCCAGCTCACCGACAGAGACAGCGGGCTACACCTTC	CASSPTETAGYTF
NA	TRBV9	TRBJ2-1	TGTGCCAGCAGCGCCCTGGCTACTAGAGCCTTTGAGCAGTTCTTC	CASSALATRAFEQFF
TRBD1	TRBV11-3	TRBJ2-7	TGTGCCAGCAGCTTAGAGGACAGGGTAATTTACGAGCAGTACTTC	CASSLEDRVIYEQYF
TRBD1	TRBV25-1	TRBJ2-1	TGTGCCAGCAGTGCCCCGACAGGGACCAGCTCCTACAATGAGCAGTTCTTC	CASSAPTGTSSYNEQFF
TRBD2	TRBV19	TRBJ2-5	TGTGCCAGTAGTACTAGCGGGAGGGGCCTAACATGGGAGACCCAGTACTTC	CASSTSGRGLTWETQYF
NA	TRBV9	TRBJ2-1	TGTGCCAGCAGCGTAGGAGGGCAGGAGAAGTTCTTC	CASSVGGQEKFF
NA	TRBV30	TRBJ2-3	TGTGCCTGGAGAGGCGGCGGCAGCACAGATACGCAGTATTTT	CAWRGGGSTDTQYF
NA	TRBV6-5	TRBJ1-1	TGTGCCACTACTTGGAACACTGAAGCTTTCTTT	CATTWNTEAFF